Presented here are 26 T cell receptor beta chains from one specimen sequenced in a study of cytomegalovirus exposure and HLA in healthy donors. Primers included in the PCR were 60 Vbeta and 13 Jbeta primers. The protocol was immunoSEQ multiplex PCR, while the TCRdb copy is restricted to in-frame clones and leaves out a portion. This sample has approximately 260,000 clones, with 80% to 95% found just once. Sequencing input: PBMCs. The origin of the receptors is a girl aged 2 to 9 in good health and CMV-seronegative.

The rearrangement uses TRBV5-6 and TRBJ2-1, with 10 nucleotides matching TRBD2. The CDR3 loop spans 14 amino acids. Germline CDR1 SGHDT, CDR2 YYEEEE. V lost 3 bases to trimming and J lost 6 bases; unmatched junction nucleotides: 3. Here the CDR3 DNA reads TGTGCCAGCAGCTGGCCTAGCGGGGGCAATGAGCAGTTCTTC. Translation: CASSWPSGGNEQFF.

The table lists this clone with a few counts. The chain recombines TRBV6-5 with TRBJ1-4; 7 bases align to TRBD1. The CDR3 spans 14 residues. In germline, CDR1 is MNHEY, CDR2 SVGAGI. Trimming removed 2 bases from V and 8 bases from J; junction bases left unmatched: 5. CDR3 bases: TGTGCCAGCAGTTACGACAGGGAACGGGAAAAACTGTTTTTT. This gives the protein CASSYDREREKLFF.

The genes are TRBV27 and TRBJ2-7, with 8 nucleotides matching TRBD1. Germline CDR1 and CDR2: MNHEY and SMNVEV (reference sequence). The CDR3 runs 15 residues. V shed 4 bases and J 7 bases; nucleotides not matched to a gene: 12. CDR3 in amino acids: CASSSNRQGLNEQYF. The CDR3 DNA reads as TGTGCCAGCAGTTCTAACCGACAGGGGCTTAATGAGCAGTACTTC.

This clone has just one count. The chain has TRBV5-5 and TRBJ1-3; tentatively, D is TRBD1 (6 bases). Germline loops: CDR1 SGHKS, CDR2 YYEKEE (reference sequence). The CDR3 loop spans 16 amino acids. Trimming shortened V by 0 bases and J by 3 bases, and 13 bases separated the two germline ends. The chain's CDR3 is CASSLEMKGHGNTIYF. As DNA, the CDR3 is TGTGCCAGCAGCTTGGAGATGAAGGGACATGGAAACACCATATATTTT.

The rearrangement uses TRBV21-1 and TRBJ2-2; TRBD1, the table's D call, lacks a check against the DNA. TRBV21-1 is flagged as a pseudogene. This CDR3 is 13 amino acids long. CDR3 nucleotide sequence: TGTGCCAGCAGCCTTTCCTGGCCCGGGGAGCTGTTTTTT. Residues: CASSLSWPGELFF.

The chain recombines TRBV7-8 with TRBJ1-5; a weak D match, TRBD1 (5 bases). Germline V CDR1 and CDR2: SGHVS, FQNEAQ. V was clipped by 6 bases and J by 4 bases, with 10 bases between them. This CDR3 comprises 13 residues. This CDR3 reads CASSFQGNQPQHF. CDR3 bases: TGTGCCAGCAGTTTCCAGGGTAATCAGCCCCAGCATTTT.

The genes are TRBV7-9 and TRBJ2-4; possible D gene TRBD1, 6 bases. With 0 bases removed from V and 6 bases from J, the gap between germline ends came to 9 bases. The CDR3 length is 14 residues. CDR1 is SEHNR, CDR2 FQNEAQ, per germline (reference sequence). The CDR3 bases are TGTGCCAGCAGCTTAGCAGGGACACCAAACATTCAGTACTTC. This codes for CASSLAGTPNIQYF. The variable domain in full, completed from reference TRBV7-9 and TRBJ2-4, reads DTGVSQNPRHKITKRGQNVTFRCDPISEHNRLYWYRQTLGQGPEFLTYFQNEAQLEKSRLLSDRFSAERPKGSFSTLEIQRTEQGDSAMYLCASSLAGTPNIQYFGAGTRLSVL.

The rearrangement uses TRBV9 and TRBJ2-1; D uncertain. CDR3 length equals 15 residues. Trimming cost V 2 bases and J 1 base, with 10 bases left between them. Germline CDR1 reads SGDLS; CDR2 reads YYNGEE. The CDR3 DNA reads TGTGCCAGCAGCGTTCCTCTAGAATCCTACAATGAGCAGTTCTTC. It yields the protein CASSVPLESYNEQFF.

The CDR3 DNA follows: TGTGCCAGCAGCTTAGGAAGGGGGCCAGGGGAAAAACTGTTTTTT. Residues: CASSLGRGPGEKLFF. The chain joins TRBV13 to TRBJ1-4; 7 bases match TRBD1. In germline, CDR1 is PRHDT, CDR2 FYEKMQ (reference sequence). The V segment lost 0 bases and the J segment 8 bases; nucleotides outside the gene matches: 6. CDR3 length equals 15 residues.

The V and J genes are TRBV7-8 and TRBJ2-1; 8 positions match TRBD2. The CDR3 has 12 amino acids. Germline V lookup: CDR1 SGHVS, CDR2 FQNEAQ. V trimming: 4 bases; J trimming: 9 bases; junction bases outside the gene matches: 2. The CDR3 DNA follows: TGTGCCAGCAGCTCCACTAGCGGTGAGCAGTTCTTC. Residues: CASSSTSGEQFF. The variable domain in full, completed from reference TRBV7-8 and TRBJ2-1, reads GAGVSQSPRYKVAKRGQDVALRCDPISGHVSLFWYQQALGQGPEFLTYFQNEAQLDKSGLPSDRFFAERPEGSVSTLKIQRTQQEDSAVYLCASSSTSGEQFFGPGTRLTVL.

The CDR3 bases are TGTGCCACCAGCCATGGGGGGGGTAGCCTCGAGCAGTACTTC. Its translation: CATSHGGGSLEQYF. The chain carries TRBV15 and TRBJ2-7; 7 nucleotides align to TRBD2. The junction had 10 bases not matched to a gene; V was cut back by 5 bases and J by 6 bases. The CDR3 totals 14 residues. Germline V lookup: CDR1 LNHNV, CDR2 YYDKDF (reference sequence).

V and J are TRBV19 and TRBJ2-7; TRBD1 agrees at 10 bases. Germline V CDR1 and CDR2: LNHDA, SQIVND (reference sequence). The CDR3 runs 14 residues. The junction had 2 bases not matched to a gene; V was cut back by 3 bases and J by 3 bases. CDR3 loop: CASSIRDRGYEQYF. The CDR3 DNA reads as TGTGCCAGTAGTATCCGGGACAGGGGCTACGAGCAGTACTTC.

This chain uses TRBV11-1 with TRBJ2-7; TRBD2 agrees at 8 bases. Germline trimming cut 5 bases from V and 5 bases from J; bases unmatched to any gene: 8. Germline V gives CDR1 SGHAT, CDR2 FQDESV (reference sequence). The CDR3 has 14 amino acids. The CDR3: CASSVWTSIDEQYF. The CDR3 nucleotides are TGTGCCAGCAGCGTCTGGACTAGCATTGACGAGCAGTACTTC. The full variable domain, its missing parts supplied by reference TRBV11-1 and TRBJ2-7, is EAEVAQSPRYKITEKSQAVAFWCDPISGHATLYWYRQILGQGPELLVQFQDESVVDDSQLPKDRFSAERLKGVDSTLKIQPAELGDSAMYLCASSVWTSIDEQYFGPGTRLTVT.

The rearrangement uses TRBV11-3 and TRBJ2-1; TRBD2 matches 15 bases. CDR3 length: 18 residues. From germline, CDR1 is SGHNT and CDR2 YENEEA. The junction had 9 bases not matched to a gene; V was cut back by 1 base and J by 8 bases. The CDR3 sequence is CASSLGGLAGGPFHEQFF. The CDR3 nucleotides read TGTGCCAGCAGCTTAGGAGGACTAGCGGGAGGGCCCTTTCATGAGCAGTTCTTC.

The rearrangement links TRBV6-6 to TRBJ2-5, with D possibly being TRBD2 (6 bases). CDR3 length: 16 residues. Trimming took 5 bases from V and 5 from J, leaving 21 bases between them. Germline assignment: CDR1 MNHNY and CDR2 SVGAGI (reference sequence). The CDR3 region is CASSTPPGGARETQYF. The CDR3 DNA reads as TGTGCCAGCAGTACCCCGCCAGGCGGGGCTCGGGAGACCCAGTACTTC.

The chain employs TRBV5-1 and TRBJ2-7; TRBD1 might be the D (6 bases). Between the trimmed V and J ends, which lost 4 bases and 2 bases, there was a span of 13 bases. Germline values: CDR1 SGHRS, CDR2 YFSETQ. This CDR3 has 14 amino acids. The CDR3 loop is CASSMTGTTYEQYF. The DNA for the CDR3 is TGCGCCAGCAGCATGACCGGGACAACCTACGAGCAGTACTTC.

V is TRBV9 and J is TRBJ1-2, with D possibly TRBD1 on 6 matching bases. The germline V and J ends were trimmed by 1 base and 3 bases, with 13 bases remaining between them. CDR3 length equals 15 residues. The germline V gene encodes CDR1 SGDLS and CDR2 YYNGEE. The CDR3 sequence is CASSVLGGRDYGYTF. Here the CDR3 DNA reads TGTGCCAGCAGCGTACTGGGGGGGCGCGACTATGGCTACACCTTC.

V usage is TRBV5-1 and J usage is TRBJ2-1; D may be TRBD1 (6 bases). The CDR3 is 16 amino acids. Germline V gene sequence: CDR1 SGHRS, CDR2 YFSETQ. Trimming pared 0 bases from V and 8 bases from J, leaving 18 bases between. CDR3 coding DNA: TGCGCCAGCAGCTTGGCCGGGATCCAGGGGACGCATGAGCAGTTCTTC. Encoded protein: CASSLAGIQGTHEQFF.

This sequence joins TRBV7-9 and TRBJ1-4; the D gene is possibly TRBD1 (5 bases). The CDR3 extends over 17 amino acids. Germline CDR1 reads SEHNR; CDR2 reads FQNEAQ (reference sequence). The V end was cut by 2 bases, the J end by 3 bases, with 16 bases between. CDR3 residues: CASSLNSGNSANEKLFF. The CDR3 bases are TGTGCCAGCAGCTTAAATTCAGGGAATTCAGCTAATGAAAAACTGTTTTTT.

This clone showed up just once. This chain links TRBV11-2 with TRBJ2-7; 7 nucleotides align to TRBD2. V was clipped by 4 bases and J by 4 bases; unmatched bases: 4. The CDR3 runs to 13 residues. The V gene's germline CDR1 is SGHAT and CDR2 FQNNGV. CDR3 amino acids: CASSSGLTYEQYF. The DNA of the CDR3 is TGTGCCAGCAGCTCGGGACTAACTTACGAGCAGTACTTC. Combining the CDR3 with reference TRBV11-2 and TRBJ2-7 gives the whole variable domain EAGVAQSPRYKIIEKRQSVAFWCNPISGHATLYWYQQILGQGPKLLIQFQNNGVVDDSQLPKDRFSAERLKGVDSTLKIQPAKLEDSAVYLCASSSGLTYEQYFGPGTRLTVT.

The chain has TRBV30 and TRBJ1-1; tentatively, D is TRBD1 (5 bases). V lost 3 bases and J 6 bases, leaving 14 bases between the germline ends. CDR1 is GTSNPN, CDR2 SVGIG, per germline (reference sequence). The CDR3 extends over 13 amino acids. CDR3 DNA: TGTGCCTGGAGGACAAAAGGGGCGGCTGAAGCTTTCTTT. Residues: CAWRTKGAAEAFF.

The chain combines TRBV15 with TRBJ1-4; no firm D call. V was clipped by 4 bases and J by 2 bases, with 8 bases between them. The CDR3 is 14 residues long. CDR1 and CDR2 from the germline V gene are LNHNV and YYDKDF (reference sequence). The CDR3 spells CATSNAATNEKLFF. The DNA for the CDR3 is TGTGCCACCAGCAACGCGGCGACTAATGAAAAACTGTTTTTT.

The chain links TRBV9 to TRBJ2-3; unclear D gene. V was trimmed by 4 bases and J by 0 bases, leaving 15 bases between them. The CDR3 runs 16 residues. Germline CDR1 reads SGDLS; CDR2 reads YYNGEE. The CDR3 DNA is TGTGCCAGCAGCCCGACCGGAGCCGGGAGCACAGATACGCAGTATTTT. Translating it yields CASSPTGAGSTDTQYF.

The chain couples TRBV11-2 to TRBJ2-3; 9 nucleotides align to TRBD2. In germline, CDR1 is SGHAT, CDR2 FQNNGV. The V and J ends lost 5 bases and 8 bases, in that order; junction bases with no gene match: 14. CDR3 size: 16 residues. CDR3 region: CASSLQASGIRGTQYF. CDR3 bases: TGTGCCAGCAGCCTACAGGCTAGCGGGATCCGTGGTACGCAGTATTTT.

The CDR3 DNA sequence: TGTGCCAGCAGCTTGGCTGTCGCTGAAGCTTTCTTT. Encoded protein: CASSLAVAEAFF. This chain links TRBV5-6 with TRBJ1-1; no clear D. Per germline, CDR1 SGHDT and CDR2 YYEEEE. CDR3 length: 12 residues. Between the trimmed V and J ends, which lost 0 bases and 6 bases, there was a span of 6 bases.

The rearrangement uses TRBV2 and TRBJ1-1, with D unclear. This CDR3 has 12 amino acids. With 7 bases removed from V and 5 bases from J, the gap between germline ends came to 11 bases. Per the germline V gene, CDR1 is SNHLY and CDR2 is FYNNEI. DNA of the CDR3: TGTGCCAGCACATTATCCAGGACTGAAGCTTTCTTT. Its translation: CASTLSRTEAFF.